Listed below are T cell receptor beta chains from one sample, sequenced in a study of somatic mutations in cytotoxic T cells in rheumatoid arthritis. Clones were read by immunoSEQ multiplex PCR, and TCRdb kept only the in-frame ones, dropping some. This sample has some 20,000 clones, with about 85% found just once. Sequencing was performed on CD8+ T cells sorted from blood. These receptors came from an adult with rheumatoid arthritis. Each CDR3 is given without its conserved first and last residue.

cdr3_length	v_call	j_call	cdr3_aa
13	TRBV7-8	TRBJ1-5	ASSLGASHNQPQH
12	TRBV27	TRBJ2-3	ASNVRGSTDTQY
12	TRBV4-2	TRBJ2-7	ASSQETGSGEQY
11	TRBV5-6	TRBJ1-4	ASSFAGDEKLF
14	TRBV5-1	TRBJ2-3	ASSPRPSGGPHTQY
15	TRBV28	TRBJ2-7	ASSFHLTSGGAYEQY
13	TRBV5-8	TRBJ2-3	ASSLEGGLTDTQY
14	TRBV4-1	TRBJ1-1	ASSHAVGQENTEAF
13	TRBV21-1	TRBJ1-2	AGGQGAEGDYGYT
13	TRBV5-1	TRBJ1-5	ASSLVSGGNQPQH
14	TRBV11-2	TRBJ2-1	ASSNGKRTSANEQF
13	TRBV27	TRBJ1-2	ASSYRAQGLYGYT
11	TRBV7-6	TRBJ1-1	ASSLGVGTEAF
13	TRBV27	TRBJ1-5	ASSPRGGRNQPQH
12	TRBV9	TRBJ2-7	ASSGGGNSYEQY
11	TRBV6-1	TRBJ2-5	ASSEVEFRTQY
14	TRBV5-1	TRBJ1-6	ASSTHDRGANSPLH
12	TRBV9	TRBJ1-1	ASSVGGTNTEAF
11	TRBV15	TRBJ1-2	ATSRDRPSGYT
12	TRBV7-9	TRBJ1-1	ASSLGAKDTEAF
13	TRBV5-8	TRBJ1-5	ASSLAGVNNQPQH
11	TRBV5-4	TRBJ2-4	ASSRGESGIQY